This T cell receptor (beta chain) was recorded in a study of blood T cell repertoires in COVID-19. For the study at large: Sites in the United States, Italy and Spain provided acute and convalescent COVID-19 samples.

Method: immunoSEQ multiplex PCR; TCRdb's copy keeps in-frame clones and lacks some. The sample lists about 83,000 clones, approximately 86% occurring once. CDR1 and CDR2 (germline): SGDLS, YYNGEE. The V end lost 3 bases, the J end lost 3 bases, and 10 bases lay between the germline ends. The CDR3 loop spans 14 amino acids. The J gene is TRBJ2-1, the V gene TRBV9; perhaps TRBD1 as D (5 bases). This receptor was obtained from an elderly man with active or convalescent COVID-19. Sample: peripheral blood. CDR3 nucleotide sequence: TGTGCCAGCAGCGAAGACAGACGCTACAATGAGCAGTTCTTC. As protein: CASSEDRRYNEQFF.